Listed here are 20 T cell receptor beta chains from one sample, sequenced in a study of CD8+ T cells in alopecia areata. Regarding treatment: oral pan-JAK inhibitor, 5-10 mg twice daily. In each case, RNA was isolated and then reverse transcribed into cDNA as the sequencing template. Profiling relied on immunoSEQ multiplex PCR, and the TCRdb table lists in-frame clones only, not all of them. The sample has about 180,000 clones, about half seen once; the top ten hold roughly a tenth. Sequenced here: CD8+ T cells sorted from blood, sampled at week 52, from a patient treated with tofacitinib. The source of these receptors is a human donor with alopecia areata.

This clone turned up a few times. CDR3: CAISESDVLEHEQYF. The CDR3 bases are TGTGCCATCAGTGAGTCGGATGTACTAGAACACGAGCAGTACTTC. V and J are TRBV10-3 and TRBJ2-7, with D possibly matching TRBD2 (5 bases). The CDR3 is 15 residues long. Germline V gives CDR1 ENHRY, CDR2 SYGVKD. With 0 bases removed from V and 5 bases from J, the gap between germline ends came to 14 bases.

The V gene is TRBV9, the J gene TRBJ2-3; 12 bases line up with TRBD2. The CDR3 is 15 residues long. V gave up 3 bases and J gave up 1 base; unmatched junction bases: 0. From germline, CDR1 is SGDLS and CDR2 YYNGEE. CDR3 in amino acids: CASSGLAGGTDTQYF. In DNA form, the CDR3 reads TGTGCCAGCAGCGGACTAGCGGGGGGCACAGATACGCAGTATTTT.

This clone was recorded a few times. This sequence joins TRBV18 and TRBJ2-7; 10 bases line up with TRBD1. J lost 3 bases, V lost 3 bases, and 5 bases had no gene match. The CDR3 has 15 amino acids. Germline V gives CDR1 KGHSH, CDR2 LQKENI. Written as DNA, the CDR3 is TGTGCCAGCTCACCTTCCGGGACAGGGGACTACGAGCAGTACTTC. Translation gives CASSPSGTGDYEQYF. Based on the CDR3 plus reference TRBV18 and TRBJ2-7, the full variable domain is NAGVMQNPRHLVRRRGQEARLRCSPMKGHSHVYWYRQLPEEGLKFMVYLQKENIIDESGMPKERFSAEFPKEGPSILRIQQVVRGDSAAYFCASSPSGTGDYEQYFGPGTRLTVT.

V is TRBV7-9 and J is TRBJ2-5, with 7 bases identical to TRBD1. J was trimmed by 4 bases and V by 4 bases; bases with no gene match: 12. This CDR3 region has 16 residues. Germline values: CDR1 SEHNR, CDR2 FQNEAQ (reference sequence). The CDR3 bases are TGTGCCAGCAGCTCATTAGACAGGGTCGTTCGAGAGACCCAGTACTTC. Translated: CASSSLDRVVRETQYF. The full variable domain, rest sourced from reference TRBV7-9 and TRBJ2-5, is DTGVSQNPRHKITKRGQNVTFRCDPISEHNRLYWYRQTLGQGPEFLTYFQNEAQLEKSRLLSDRFSAERPKGSFSTLEIQRTEQGDSAMYLCASSSLDRVVRETQYFGPGTRLLVL.

The chain employs TRBV9 and TRBJ2-1, with 8 positions matching TRBD2. Germline CDR1 is SGDLS and CDR2 is YYNGEE. The length of the CDR3 is 15 residues. The V and J ends lost 5 bases and 6 bases, in that order; junction bases with no gene match: 10. The DNA for the CDR3 is TGTGCCAGCAGTGAACTTAGCGGGGTCCGCAATGAGCAGTTCTTC. This translates into CASSELSGVRNEQFF.

The chain couples TRBV7-9 to TRBJ2-7, with D unresolved. This CDR3 is built from 13 residues. V was cut by 5 bases and J by 2 bases, with 10 bases left in between. Germline V lookup: CDR1 SEHNR, CDR2 FQNEAQ (reference sequence). This CDR3 is CASSRGPTYEQYF. The CDR3 DNA follows: TGTGCCAGCAGCCGCGGACCAACCTACGAGCAGTACTTC.

The genes are TRBV9 and TRBJ1-2; tentatively, D is TRBD1 (6 bases). The CDR3 totals 13 residues. Trimming pared 4 bases from V and 8 bases from J, leaving 15 bases between. Germline-derived CDR1 and CDR2 are SGDLS and YYNGEE. As DNA, the CDR3 is TGTGCCAGCAGCCCAACGGGGGCTCGGGGCTACACCTTC. Translated, it gives CASSPTGARGYTF.

The chain combines TRBV5-1 with TRBJ1-1, with unresolved D. Germline V gene data show CDR1 as SGHRS and CDR2 as YFSETQ. V dropped 0 bases and J dropped 1 base, with 7 bases sitting between them. The CDR3 length is 14 residues. The CDR3 sequence: CASSLVVGNTEAFF. In DNA, the CDR3 is TGCGCCAGCAGCTTGGTTGTAGGGAACACTGAAGCTTTCTTT.

The V gene is TRBV29-1, the J gene TRBJ1-2; D is possibly TRBD1 (6 bases). The CDR3 covers 12 residues. The germline CDR1 and CDR2 sequences are SQVTM and ANQGSEA. V shed 3 bases and J shed 4 bases, with 9 bases lying between them. The DNA of the CDR3 is TGCAGCGTTGACAGGGGAGGCTATGGCTACACCTTC. Protein product: CSVDRGGYGYTF.

This chain uses TRBV29-1 with TRBJ2-2; D not resolved. The germline CDR1 and CDR2 sequences are SQVTM and ANQGSEA. V gave up 6 bases and J gave up 2 bases, with 4 bases separating them. The CDR3 runs to 11 residues. The DNA of the CDR3 is TGCAGCGTAGTCAACACCGGGGAGCTGTTTTTT. It yields the protein CSVVNTGELFF.

This rearrangement joins TRBV6-5 to TRBJ2-5; D gene uncertain. The V gene lost 6 bases and the J gene lost 0 bases, with 2 bases spanning the gap. CDR1 and CDR2 (germline): MNHEY, SVGAGI. This CDR3 comprises 11 residues. For the CDR3, the DNA is TGTGCCAGCAGCCACCAAGAGACCCAGTACTTC. Protein product: CASSHQETQYF.

The rearrangement uses TRBV2 and TRBJ2-1; 12 nucleotides match TRBD2. The V gene end was trimmed by 7 bases and the J gene end by 0 bases; junction bases not matched to a gene: 10. The V gene's germline CDR1 is SNHLY and CDR2 FYNNEI. CDR3 length: 18 amino acids. Here the CDR3 reads CASTLTSGGLRSYNEQFF. CDR3 in DNA: TGTGCCAGCACCCTGACTAGCGGGGGACTTCGCTCCTACAATGAGCAGTTCTTC. The full variable domain, in which reference TRBV2 and TRBJ2-1 provide the parts outside the CDR3, is EPEVTQTPSHQVTQMGQEVILRCVPISNHLYFYWYRQILGQKVEFLVSFYNNEISEKSEIFDDQFSVERPDGSNFTLKIRSTKLEDSAMYFCASTLTSGGLRSYNEQFFGPGTRLTVL.

The chain is built from TRBV11-2 and TRBJ2-6; D ambiguous. From germline, CDR1 is SGHAT and CDR2 FQNNGV. Trimming removed 2 bases at V and 1 base at J, with 15 bases between. The CDR3 has 18 amino acids. The DNA of the CDR3 is TGTGCCAGCAGCTTATTACCCCCTCAGTTGTCTGGGGCCAACGTCCTGACTTTC. This translates into CASSLLPPQLSGANVLTF. Full variable domain (rest looked up from reference TRBV11-2 and TRBJ2-6): EAGVAQSPRYKIIEKRQSVAFWCNPISGHATLYWYQQILGQGPKLLIQFQNNGVVDDSQLPKDRFSAERLKGVDSTLKIQPAKLEDSAVYLCASSLLPPQLSGANVLTFGAGSRLTVL.

V is TRBV4-2 and J is TRBJ2-7, with no clear D. This CDR3 has 13 residues. The V gene lost 3 bases and the J gene lost 5 bases, with 11 bases spanning the gap. Germline loops: CDR1 LGHNA, CDR2 YNFKEQ. The CDR3 sequence: CASSQLRTDEQYF. CDR3 nucleotide sequence: TGTGCCAGCAGCCAGTTGAGGACGGACGAGCAGTACTTC.

CDR3 coding DNA: TGTGCCAGCAGCTTCATGCCGGGACAGTTCACCTACGAGCAGTACTTC. Translated: CASSFMPGQFTYEQYF. The V gene is TRBV7-9, the J gene TRBJ2-7, with 7 bases identical to TRBD1. The junction had 10 bases not matched to a gene; V was cut back by 3 bases and J by 2 bases. Germline V gene data show CDR1 as SEHNR and CDR2 as FQNEAQ (reference sequence). The CDR3 is 16 residues long.

Of note for this clone: At the DNA level, this CDR3 is encoded by other sequences in the same sample as well. This chain links TRBV5-6 with TRBJ2-5; unclear D gene. This CDR3 is 13 amino acids long. Trimming stripped 4 bases from V and 1 base from J, with 8 bases between. CDR1 is SGHDT, CDR2 YYEEEE, per germline. This CDR3 is CASSPPIQETQYF. The CDR3, as DNA: TGTGCCAGCAGCCCACCCATCCAAGAGACCCAGTACTTC.

The rearrangement links TRBV5-1 to TRBJ2-1; no firm D call. CDR3 length: 15 amino acids. V gave up 2 bases and J gave up 0 bases, with 9 bases separating them. Germline CDR1 is SGHRS and CDR2 is YFSETQ. For the CDR3, the DNA is TGCGCCAGCAGCTTTTCGGGTAGCTCCTACAATGAGCAGTTCTTC. It translates to CASSFSGSSYNEQFF.

The gene calls are TRBV30 and TRBJ2-3; D is unclear. The CDR3 sequence is 10 residues long. Between the trimmed V and J ends, which lost 5 bases and 4 bases, there was a span of 4 bases. CDR1 and CDR2 (germline): GTSNPN, SVGIG (reference sequence). The CDR3 here is CAWLPDTQYF. The DNA of the CDR3 is TGTGCCTGGCTACCAGATACGCAGTATTTT.

The chain recombines TRBV6-5 with TRBJ1-6, with D tentatively TRBD1 (5 bases). The CDR3 is 15 amino acids. In germline, CDR1 is MNHEY, CDR2 SVGAGI. Trimming left V 7 bases short and J 10 bases short, with 20 bases between. This CDR3 reads CASKRTGLKGSPLHF. In DNA form, the CDR3 reads TGTGCCAGCAAACGGACGGGACTTAAAGGGTCACCCCTCCACTTT.

This clone was seen a few times. The genes are TRBV30 and TRBJ1-2, with D possibly TRBD1 on 5 matching bases. CDR3 length equals 11 residues. V lost 4 bases and J lost 8, with 11 bases in between. The V gene's germline CDR1 is GTSNPN and CDR2 SVGIG (reference sequence). The CDR3 region is CAWTTAYGYTF. CDR3 nucleotide sequence: TGTGCCTGGACGACAGCGTACGGCTACACCTTC.